These T cell receptor beta chains were read from a single sample in a study of shared clonotypes between healthy human individuals. Sequencing was performed with immunoSEQ multiplex PCR; in TCRdb, only in-frame clones are kept and a portion is missing. The sample comprises hundreds of thousands of clones, more than 95% of which are singletons, and around 0.06% rests with the top ten. The source material was naive CD4+ T cells sorted from blood. The receptors stem from a woman aged 25 to 39 in good health. Both conserved end residues are part of each CDR3. A D gene is named only where the DNA matches it firmly. The size field is filled for only some rows; it gives once, few, many or a size class.

d_call j_call v_call clone_size cdr3_nt cdr3_aa
TRBD1 TRBJ1-2 TRBV5-8 NA TGTGCCAGCAGCTTGAGACAGGGGACTGGCTACACCTTC CASSLRQGTGYTF
TRBD2 TRBJ2-3 TRBV13 NA TGTGCCAGCAGCTTACGTAACGGGCTAGCGGGAACCGCAGATACGCAGTATTTT CASSLRNGLAGTADTQYF
TRBD2 TRBJ2-2 TRBV28 once TGTGCCAGCAGTCCTCCTTCTGCGGGAGCGAACACCGGGGAGCTGTTTTTT CASSPPSAGANTGELFF
NA TRBJ1-2 TRBV2 once TGTGCCAGCAACCCTAAGGAGGGGGTCAGCTATGGCTACACCTTC CASNPKEGVSYGYTF
TRBD1 TRBJ2-7 TRBV6-6 NA TGTGCCAGCAGTTACTCCGGGACAGGGGTTTACGAGCAGTACTTC CASSYSGTGVYEQYF
TRBD1 TRBJ2-6 TRBV28 NA TGTGCCAGCAGTGTGGACAGGGCCCCTGGGGCCAACGTCCTGACTTTC CASSVDRAPGANVLTF
TRBD2 TRBJ2-3 TRBV19 NA TGTGCCGCCGCCCCCGGACTAGCGGGGGTAACAGATACGCAGTATTTT CAAAPGLAGVTDTQYF
NA TRBJ2-6 TRBV5-1 NA TGCGCCAGTAATGTGGGAGGTGGGGCCAACGTCCTGACTTTC CASNVGGGANVLTF
NA TRBJ2-7 TRBV28 NA TGTGCCAGCAGTCCCCCCAGGGACCGAACCTTAACCTACGAGCAGTACTTC CASSPPRDRTLTYEQYF
TRBD1 TRBJ2-7 TRBV7-9 NA TGTGCCAGCAGCTTCGCCGGGACAGCAAGCTACGAGCAGTACTTC CASSFAGTASYEQYF
TRBD2 TRBJ2-5 TRBV7-2 NA TGTGCCAGCAGCAAGACTAGCGGGAGACAAGAGACCCAGTACTTC CASSKTSGRQETQYF
TRBD2 TRBJ2-7 TRBV19 NA TGTGCCAGTAACAGCGGGAGTCTCAACGAGCAGTACTTC CASNSGSLNEQYF
TRBD1 TRBJ2-7 TRBV6-1 NA TGTGCCAGCAGTGACCGGAACAGGGGGCGTATCGAGCAGTACTTC CASSDRNRGRIEQYF
TRBD2 TRBJ2-7 TRBV7-8 NA TGTGCCAGCAGCTTAGCGCCTAGCGGGAGAATCTACGAGCAGTACTTC CASSLAPSGRIYEQYF
NA TRBJ1-6 TRBV7-2 NA TGTGCCAGCAGGATTAGCTCCTATAATTCACCCCTCCACTTT CASRISSYNSPLHF
TRBD1 TRBJ1-4 TRBV9 NA TGTGCCAGCAGCGTAGCCGGGACAGTGAATGAAAAACTGTTTTTT CASSVAGTVNEKLFF
NA TRBJ1-2 TRBV5-1 NA TGCGCCAGCAGTAGTAACAGAAATAACTATGGCTACACCTTC CASSSNRNNYGYTF
NA TRBJ2-1 TRBV5-4 NA TGTGCCAGCAGCCAAGAACTGTCCGGTTTCAATGAGCAGTTCTTC CASSQELSGFNEQFF
NA TRBJ2-3 TRBV5-1 NA TGCGCCAGCAGCTTGGGACTAGTTTTAACAGATACGCAGTATTTT CASSLGLVLTDTQYF
TRBD1 TRBJ1-6 TRBV28 NA TGTGCCAGCACCCACGGGACAGGAGGATCACCCCTCCACTTT CASTHGTGGSPLHF
NA TRBJ2-2 TRBV9 NA TGTGCCAGCAGCCCACACCCCCAGGCGAACACCGGGGAGCTGTTTTTT CASSPHPQANTGELFF
TRBD1 TRBJ1-2 TRBV19 once TGTGCCAGTAGTAACCCCCCAGGGGGCTATGGCTACACCTTC CASSNPPGGYGYTF
TRBD2 TRBJ2-1 TRBV30 NA TGTGCCTGGAGTTCTTCCCGGAGGCTAGCGGGAGACAATGAGCAGTTCTTC CAWSSSRRLAGDNEQFF
TRBD1 TRBJ1-1 TRBV6-6 NA TGTGCCAGCAGTGACAACAGGGGCCGCGGGACTGAAGCTTTCTTT CASSDNRGRGTEAFF
TRBD1 TRBJ2-2 TRBV7-9 NA TGTGCCAGCAGCTCCGGACAGGGAAAGTATTCCGGGGAGCTGTTTTTT CASSSGQGKYSGELFF
NA TRBJ2-2 TRBV19 NA TGTGCCAGTAGTATTAAGGTGAACACCGGGGAGCTGTTTTTT CASSIKVNTGELFF
TRBD2 TRBJ2-7 TRBV19 NA TGTGCCAGTAGGCTAGCGGGGAGCTCCTACGAGCAGTACTTC CASRLAGSSYEQYF
NA TRBJ2-1 TRBV5-1 once TGCGCCAGCAGCTTTGGTTCGGAATCCTACAATGAGCAGTTCTTC CASSFGSESYNEQFF
NA TRBJ2-7 TRBV29-1 NA TGCAGCGTTGATGGGGTGAGCTCCTACGAGCAGTACTTC CSVDGVSSYEQYF
TRBD2 TRBJ2-2 TRBV11-2 once TGTGCCAGCAGCTCCCTCGACAGCGGGAATCACGGGGAGCTGTTTTTT CASSSLDSGNHGELFF
TRBD2 TRBJ2-1 TRBV10-1 NA TGCGCCAGCAGTGAGTCAGGGACTAGATACAATGAGCAGTTCTTC CASSESGTRYNEQFF
NA TRBJ1-1 TRBV7-9 NA TGTGCCAGCAGTCAACGGCAGGGAACCACTGAAGCTTTCTTT CASSQRQGTTEAFF
NA TRBJ2-7 TRBV5-1 few TGCGCCAGCAGCTTGACAGTCTCCTACGAGCAGTACTTC CASSLTVSYEQYF
NA TRBJ1-3 TRBV28 NA TGTGCCAGCAGTCCCAAACTCTCTGGAAACACCATATATTTT CASSPKLSGNTIYF
TRBD2 TRBJ2-7 TRBV4-1 once TGCGCCAGCAGCCAACTAGCGGGAGGAATTTACGAGCAGTACTTC CASSQLAGGIYEQYF
NA TRBJ2-1 TRBV6-5 NA TGTGCCAGCAGTTTCCAGTTCGGTAGCTCCTACAATGAGCAGTTCTTC CASSFQFGSSYNEQFF
TRBD1 TRBJ1-5 TRBV19 once TGTGCCAGTAGTAGGACAGGGGGCCATCAGCCCCAGCATTTT CASSRTGGHQPQHF
TRBD1 TRBJ1-2 TRBV29-1 NA TGCAGCGGCGTACGGGAGGGGGCTTCTGGCTACACCTTC CSGVREGASGYTF
NA TRBJ2-5 TRBV18 NA TGTGCCAGCTCCGGAACCTCCCAAGAGACCCAGTACTTC CASSGTSQETQYF
TRBD1 TRBJ2-7 TRBV19 once TGTGCCAGTAGTATGTCCGGGACAGGTCAGAGGTACGAGCAGTACTTC CASSMSGTGQRYEQYF